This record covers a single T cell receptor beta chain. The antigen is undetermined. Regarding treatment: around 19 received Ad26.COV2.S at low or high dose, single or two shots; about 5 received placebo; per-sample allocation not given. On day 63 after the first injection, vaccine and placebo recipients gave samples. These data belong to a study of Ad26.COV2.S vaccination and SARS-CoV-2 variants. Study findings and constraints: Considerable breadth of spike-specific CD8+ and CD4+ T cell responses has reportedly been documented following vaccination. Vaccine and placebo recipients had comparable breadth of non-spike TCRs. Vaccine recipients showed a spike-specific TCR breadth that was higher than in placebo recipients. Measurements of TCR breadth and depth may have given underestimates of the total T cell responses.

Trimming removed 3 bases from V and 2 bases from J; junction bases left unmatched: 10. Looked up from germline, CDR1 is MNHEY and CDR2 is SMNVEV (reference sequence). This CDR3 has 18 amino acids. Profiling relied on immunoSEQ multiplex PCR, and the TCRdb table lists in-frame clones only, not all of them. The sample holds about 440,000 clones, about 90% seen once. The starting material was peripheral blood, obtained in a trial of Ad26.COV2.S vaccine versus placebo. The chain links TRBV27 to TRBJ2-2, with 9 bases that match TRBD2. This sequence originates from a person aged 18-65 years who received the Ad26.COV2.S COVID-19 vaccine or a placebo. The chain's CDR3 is CASSFQASGISNTGELFF. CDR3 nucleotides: TGTGCCAGCAGTTTTCAGGCTAGCGGGATTTCCAACACCGGGGAGCTGTTTTTT.